The 8 T cell receptor beta chains reported below all come from one sample, sequenced in a study of cytomegalovirus exposure and HLA in healthy donors. With 60 Vbeta and 13 Jbeta primers, the PCR was carried out. The table came from immunoSEQ multiplex PCR; TCRdb's copy has only in-frame clones and leaves some out. The sample has 150,000 to 200,000 clones; roughly four fifths are singletons. The specimen was PBMCs. The receptors come from a woman aged 25 to 39 in good health and CMV-seropositive.

V usage is TRBV29-1 and J usage is TRBJ1-1; D unclear. CDR3 length: 10 residues. Germline V CDR1 and CDR2: SQVTM, ANQGSEA. The V end lost 7 bases, the J end lost 2 bases, and 5 bases lay between the germline ends. Written as DNA, the CDR3 is TGCAGCGCGTTCAACACTGAAGCTTTCTTT. Translated, it gives CSAFNTEAFF. Together with reference TRBV29-1 and TRBJ1-1, the CDR3 gives the full variable domain: SAVISQKPSRDICQRGTSLTIQCQVDSQVTMMFWYRQQPGQSLTLIATANQGSEATYESGFVIDKFPISRPNLTFSTLTVSNMSPEDSSIYLCSAFNTEAFFGQGTRLTVV.

The rearrangement links TRBV6-5 to TRBJ2-7; D is undetermined. With 4 bases removed from V and 2 bases from J, the gap between germline ends came to 9 bases. The germline gives CDR1 MNHEY, CDR2 SVGAGI. This CDR3 contains 13 residues. The chain's CDR3 is CASSSPGTYEQYF. In DNA form, the CDR3 reads TGTGCCAGCAGTTCGCCAGGAACCTACGAGCAGTACTTC.

The J gene is TRBJ1-1, the V gene TRBV10-2; D is unclear. The germline V gene has CDR1 WSHSY and CDR2 SAAADI. The germline V and J ends were trimmed by 5 bases and 1 base, with 17 bases remaining between them. The CDR3 runs to 16 residues. CDR3: CASSSAGKIRNTEAFF. The CDR3, as DNA: TGCGCCAGCAGTAGTGCAGGAAAAATCAGGAACACTGAAGCTTTCTTT.

The CDR3 DNA sequence: TGCGCCAGCAGTCAACGCGCTGCCACAGGGGACACTGAAGCTTTCTTT. Residues: CASSQRAATGDTEAFF. This chain joins TRBV23-1 and TRBJ1-1, with 7 bases lining up with TRBD1. TRBV23-1 is an ORF, and what it does is uncertain. The V and J ends lost 2 bases and 3 bases, in that order; junction bases with no gene match: 9. CDR3 length: 16 residues.

The gene calls are TRBV7-2 and TRBJ2-1; 8 positions agree with TRBD1. Germline V gene data show CDR1 as SGHTA and CDR2 as FQGNSA. J was trimmed by 7 bases and V by 5 bases; bases with no gene match: 4. This CDR3 is 13 amino acids long. CDR3 coding DNA: TGTGCCAGCAGCGACAACAGGGGGAATGAGCAGTTCTTC. The encoded protein is CASSDNRGNEQFF.

The chain uses TRBV29-1 and TRBJ1-1; D not resolved. The CDR3 loop spans 13 amino acids. From germline, CDR1 is SQVTM and CDR2 ANQGSEA. Trimming stripped 0 bases from V and 5 bases from J, with 10 bases between. CDR3 in amino acids: CSVEDSGRTEAFF. For the CDR3, the DNA is TGCAGCGTTGAAGACTCCGGGAGGACTGAAGCTTTCTTT.

Here the CDR3 reads CASSQDEGFSGNTIYF. CDR3 coding DNA: TGTGCCAGCAGCCAAGATGAGGGCTTCAGCGGAAACACCATATATTTT. The V gene is TRBV7-7, the J gene TRBJ1-3, with unresolved D. V lost 5 bases, J lost 4 bases, and 18 bases lay in between. This CDR3 region has 16 residues. Germline values: CDR1 SSHAT, CDR2 FNYEAQ (reference sequence). Full variable domain (remainder filled in from reference TRBV7-7 and TRBJ1-3): GAGVSQSPRYKVTKRGQDVTLRCDPISSHATLYWYQQALGQGPEFLTYFNYEAQPDKSGLPSDRFSAERPEGSISTLTIQRTEQRDSAMYRCASSQDEGFSGNTIYFGEGSWLTVV.

V and J are TRBV19 and TRBJ1-5; a weak D match, TRBD1 (6 bases). Germline V gene data show CDR1 as LNHDA and CDR2 as SQIVND (reference sequence). V was clipped by 3 bases and J by 5 bases, with 11 bases between them. The CDR3 loop spans 14 amino acids. CDR3 residues: CASSIGRGDQPQHF. CDR3 in DNA: TGTGCCAGTAGTATTGGCAGGGGCGATCAGCCCCAGCATTTT. Variable domain in full (rest from reference TRBV19 and TRBJ1-5): DGGITQSPKYLFRKEGQNVTLSCEQNLNHDAMYWYRQDPGQGLRLIYYSQIVNDFQKGDIAEGYSVSREKKESFPLTVTSAQKNPTAFYLCASSIGRGDQPQHFGDGTRLSIL.